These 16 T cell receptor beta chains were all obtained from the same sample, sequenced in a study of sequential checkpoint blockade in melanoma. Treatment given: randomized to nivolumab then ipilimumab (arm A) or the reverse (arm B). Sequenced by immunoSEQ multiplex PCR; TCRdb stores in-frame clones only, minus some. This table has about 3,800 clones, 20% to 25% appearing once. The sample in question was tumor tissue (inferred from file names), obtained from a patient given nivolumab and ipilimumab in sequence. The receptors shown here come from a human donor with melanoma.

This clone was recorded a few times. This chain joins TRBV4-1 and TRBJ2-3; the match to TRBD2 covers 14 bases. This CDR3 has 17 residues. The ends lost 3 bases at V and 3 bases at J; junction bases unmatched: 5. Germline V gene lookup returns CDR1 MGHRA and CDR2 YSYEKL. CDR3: CASSHWGTSGRTDTQYF. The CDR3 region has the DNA TGCGCCAGCAGCCACTGGGGGACTAGCGGGAGAACAGATACGCAGTATTTT.

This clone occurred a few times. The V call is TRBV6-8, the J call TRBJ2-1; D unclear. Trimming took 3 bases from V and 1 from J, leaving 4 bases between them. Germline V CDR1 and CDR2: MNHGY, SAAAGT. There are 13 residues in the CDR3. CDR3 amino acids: CASSYKSYNEQFF. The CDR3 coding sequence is TGTGCCAGCAGTTATAAATCCTACAATGAGCAGTTCTTC.

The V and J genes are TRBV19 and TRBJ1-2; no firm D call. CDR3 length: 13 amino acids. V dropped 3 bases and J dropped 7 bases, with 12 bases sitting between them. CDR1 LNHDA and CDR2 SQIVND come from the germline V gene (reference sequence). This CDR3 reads CASSISGWIGYTF. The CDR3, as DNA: TGTGCCAGTAGTATTTCTGGTTGGATTGGCTACACCTTC.

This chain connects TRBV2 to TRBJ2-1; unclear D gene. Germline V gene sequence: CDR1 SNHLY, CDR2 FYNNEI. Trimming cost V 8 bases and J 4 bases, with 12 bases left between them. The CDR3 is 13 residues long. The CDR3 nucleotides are TGTGCCAGCGCCACAACTGTATACAATGAGCAGTTCTTC. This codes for CASATTVYNEQFF. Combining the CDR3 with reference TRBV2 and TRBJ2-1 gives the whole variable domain EPEVTQTPSHQVTQMGQEVILRCVPISNHLYFYWYRQILGQKVEFLVSFYNNEISEKSEIFDDQFSVERPDGSNFTLKIRSTKLEDSAMYFCASATTVYNEQFFGPGTRLTVL.

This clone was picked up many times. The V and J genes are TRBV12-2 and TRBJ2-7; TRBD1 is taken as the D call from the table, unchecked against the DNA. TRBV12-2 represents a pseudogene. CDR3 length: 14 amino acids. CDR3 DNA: TGTGCCACGTTATCGACAGGGGACCCCTACGAGCAGTACTTC. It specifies CATLSTGDPYEQYF.

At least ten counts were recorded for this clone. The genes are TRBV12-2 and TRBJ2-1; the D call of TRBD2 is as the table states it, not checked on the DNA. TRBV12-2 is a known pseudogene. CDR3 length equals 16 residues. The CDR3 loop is CASRLACVSSYNEQFF. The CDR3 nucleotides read TGTGCAAGTCGCTTAGCCTGCGTAAGCTCCTACAATGAGCAGTTCTTC.

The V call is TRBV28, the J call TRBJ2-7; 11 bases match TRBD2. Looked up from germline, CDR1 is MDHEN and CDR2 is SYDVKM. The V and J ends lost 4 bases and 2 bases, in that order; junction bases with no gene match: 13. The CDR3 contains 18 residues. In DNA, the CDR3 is TGTGCCAGCAGTTCCCCCCCCGGGGGTAGCGGGAGGGCCTACGAGCAGTACTTC. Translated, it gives CASSSPPGGSGRAYEQYF.

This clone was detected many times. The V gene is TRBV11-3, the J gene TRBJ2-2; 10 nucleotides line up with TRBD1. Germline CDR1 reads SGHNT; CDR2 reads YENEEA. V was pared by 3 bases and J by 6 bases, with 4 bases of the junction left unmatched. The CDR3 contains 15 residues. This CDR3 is CASSLGTGAPGELFF. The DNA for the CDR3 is TGTGCCAGCAGCTTGGGGACAGGGGCTCCCGGGGAGCTGTTTTTT.

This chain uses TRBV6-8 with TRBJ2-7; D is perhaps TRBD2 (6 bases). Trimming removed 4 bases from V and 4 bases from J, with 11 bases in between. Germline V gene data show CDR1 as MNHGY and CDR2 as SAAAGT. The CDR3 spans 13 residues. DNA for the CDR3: TGTGCCAGCAGTTTGGGACTGCTATACGAGCAGTACTTC. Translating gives CASSLGLLYEQYF.

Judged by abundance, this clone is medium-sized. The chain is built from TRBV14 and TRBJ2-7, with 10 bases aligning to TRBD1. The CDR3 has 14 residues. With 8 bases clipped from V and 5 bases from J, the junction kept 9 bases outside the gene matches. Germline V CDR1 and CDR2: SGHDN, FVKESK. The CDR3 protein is CASSQLDRGNEQYF. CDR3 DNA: TGTGCCAGCTCTCAATTGGACAGGGGGAACGAGCAGTACTTC.

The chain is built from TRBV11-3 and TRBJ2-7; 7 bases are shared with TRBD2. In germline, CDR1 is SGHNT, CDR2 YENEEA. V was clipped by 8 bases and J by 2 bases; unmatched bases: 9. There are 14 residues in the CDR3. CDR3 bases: TGTGCCAGCGGGGACTACTCCTCCCCCTACGAGCAGTACTTC. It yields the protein CASGDYSSPYEQYF.

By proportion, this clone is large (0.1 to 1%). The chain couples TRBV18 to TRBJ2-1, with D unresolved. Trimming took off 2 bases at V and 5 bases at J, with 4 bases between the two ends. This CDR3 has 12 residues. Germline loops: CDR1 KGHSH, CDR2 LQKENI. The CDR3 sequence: CASSPNNNEQFF. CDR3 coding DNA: TGTGCCAGCTCACCAAACAACAATGAGCAGTTCTTC.

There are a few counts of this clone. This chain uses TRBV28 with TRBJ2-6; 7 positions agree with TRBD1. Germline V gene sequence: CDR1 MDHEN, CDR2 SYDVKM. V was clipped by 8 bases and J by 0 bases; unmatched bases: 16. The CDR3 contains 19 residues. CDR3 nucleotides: TGTGCCAGCGGCCAATCCGGGACAGAGCGTTTCTCTGGGGCCAACGTCCTGACTTTC. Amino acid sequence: CASGQSGTERFSGANVLTF.

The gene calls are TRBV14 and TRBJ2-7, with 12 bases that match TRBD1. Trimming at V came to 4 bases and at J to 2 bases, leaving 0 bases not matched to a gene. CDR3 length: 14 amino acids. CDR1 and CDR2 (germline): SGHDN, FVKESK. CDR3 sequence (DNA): TGTGCCAGCAGCCGGGACAGGGGGCCCTACGAGCAGTACTTC. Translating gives CASSRDRGPYEQYF. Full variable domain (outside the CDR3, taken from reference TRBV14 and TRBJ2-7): EAGVTQFPSHSVIEKGQTVTLRCDPISGHDNLYWYRRVMGKEIKFLLHFVKESKQDESGMPNNRFLAERTGGTYSTLKVQPAELEDSGVYFCASSRDRGPYEQYFGPGTRLTVT.

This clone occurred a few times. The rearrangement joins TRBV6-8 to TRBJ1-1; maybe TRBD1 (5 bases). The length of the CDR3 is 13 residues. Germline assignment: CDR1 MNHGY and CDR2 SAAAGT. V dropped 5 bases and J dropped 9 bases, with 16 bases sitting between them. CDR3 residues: CASSIGAVGKAFF. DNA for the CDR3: TGTGCCAGCAGTATCGGGGCAGTCGGGAAAGCTTTCTTT.

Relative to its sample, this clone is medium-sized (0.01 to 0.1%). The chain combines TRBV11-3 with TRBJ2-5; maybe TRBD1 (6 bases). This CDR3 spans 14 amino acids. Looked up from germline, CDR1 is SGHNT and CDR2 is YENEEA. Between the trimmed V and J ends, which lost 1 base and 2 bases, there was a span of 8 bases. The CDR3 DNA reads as TGTGCCAGCAGCTTAGGGACAGTACAAGAGACCCAGTACTTC. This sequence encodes CASSLGTVQETQYF.